The 21 T cell receptor beta chains reported below all come from one sample, sequenced in a study of radiotherapy plus CTLA-4 blockade in lung cancer. The protocol was immunoSEQ multiplex PCR, while the TCRdb copy is restricted to in-frame clones and leaves out a portion. In the table there are 50,000 to 70,000 clones, roughly 79% of which are singletons. Sequenced here: peripheral blood, sampled from a patient treated with radiotherapy plus ipilimumab. These receptors originate from a human donor with non-small cell lung cancer whose response to radiotherapy plus ipilimumab could not be evaluated.

This chain links TRBV4-1 with TRBJ2-5; 13 nucleotides align to TRBD2. Germline-derived CDR1 and CDR2 are MGHRA and YSYEKL. J gave up 5 bases and V 4 bases, and 13 bases lay outside the gene matches. The CDR3 runs to 18 residues. This chain's CDR3 is CASSRSATSGRLGETQYF. CDR3 nucleotides: TGCGCCAGCAGCCGCAGTGCGACTAGCGGGAGGCTAGGGGAGACCCAGTACTTC.

This chain uses TRBV7-8 with TRBJ1-6; possibly TRBD1 for D (5 bases). The ends were cut back, 5 bases at V and 7 bases at J, with 15 bases in the middle. CDR3 length equals 15 residues. Germline-derived CDR1 and CDR2 are SGHVS and FQNEAQ. The CDR3 DNA reads TGTGCCAGCAGCCTCCGGGCGGGGACCAATTCACCCCTCCACTTT. Its translation is CASSLRAGTNSPLHF.

The rearrangement uses TRBV30 and TRBJ1-4, with 7 bases identical to TRBD1. This CDR3 is built from 13 residues. Germline CDR1 and CDR2: GTSNPN and SVGIG (reference sequence). V shed 4 bases, J shed 4 bases, and the junction held 3 bases outside the gene matches. The CDR3 DNA reads TGTGCCTGGATGGGACAGCGTAATGAAAAACTGTTTTTT. Translating gives CAWMGQRNEKLFF.

The genes are TRBV28 and TRBJ2-7; D remains unclear. The CDR3 is 14 amino acids. With 5 bases removed from V and 4 bases from J, the gap between germline ends came to 15 bases. Germline V gives CDR1 MDHEN, CDR2 SYDVKM. CDR3 loop: CASSRSVSRYEQYF. CDR3 nucleotide sequence: TGTGCCAGCAGTCGGAGTGTAAGTAGGTACGAGCAGTACTTC.

The chain has TRBV4-1 and TRBJ1-5; D may be TRBD1 (6 bases). V lost 0 bases and J 1 base, leaving 10 bases between the germline ends. There are 16 residues in the CDR3. The germline CDR1 and CDR2 sequences are MGHRA and YSYEKL. The CDR3 DNA is TGCGCCAGCAGCCAAGATTCGGGACAAAGCAATCAGCCCCAGCATTTT. It specifies CASSQDSGQSNQPQHF.

The gene calls are TRBV4-3 and TRBJ2-1; D is ambiguous. The CDR3 has 13 amino acids. V lost 2 bases to trimming and J lost 7 bases, with 9 bases between them. Germline V gene data show CDR1 as LGHNA and CDR2 as YSLEER. In DNA form, the CDR3 reads TGCGCCAGCAGCCAACGACACCCTAATGAGCAGTTCTTC. It is translated as CASSQRHPNEQFF.

This clone occurred once. V gene TRBV10-3 combines with J gene TRBJ2-2; D possibly corresponds to TRBD2 (5 bases). The germline V gene has CDR1 ENHRY and CDR2 SYGVKD. There are 16 residues in the CDR3. The V end lost 8 bases, the J end lost 4 bases, and 20 bases lay between the germline ends. CDR3 amino acids: CAIGERAGGSTGELFF. CDR3 DNA sequence: TGTGCCATCGGAGAGAGGGCCGGAGGAAGCACCGGGGAGCTGTTTTTT.

V is TRBV7-2 and J is TRBJ1-5; 9 bases line up with TRBD1. This CDR3 region has 15 residues. CDR1 is SGHTA, CDR2 FQGNSA, per germline. Trimming took 1 base from V and 6 from J; bases not matched to a gene: 4. CDR3 DNA: TGTGCCAGCAGCTTAGAGACAGGGGGACGTCAGCCCCAGCATTTT. It encodes CASSLETGGRQPQHF.

The chain combines TRBV6-5 with TRBJ2-3; D call uncertain. Germline loops: CDR1 MNHEY, CDR2 SVGAGI. The CDR3 totals 13 residues. The V and J ends lost 7 bases and 2 bases respectively, with 10 bases between them. CDR3 nucleotide sequence: TGTGCCAGCAAAGCCCGCTCCACAGATACGCAGTATTTT. Amino acid sequence: CASKARSTDTQYF.

This chain joins TRBV5-5 and TRBJ1-3; D ambiguous. Germline CDR1 is SGHKS and CDR2 is YYEKEE (reference sequence). Trimming left V 0 bases short and J 1 base short, with 8 bases between. There are 15 residues in the CDR3. The chain's CDR3 is CASSLGLDSGNTIYF. As DNA, the CDR3 is TGTGCCAGCAGCTTGGGGTTAGATTCTGGAAACACCATATATTTT.

This clone was seen a single time. The gene calls are TRBV9 and TRBJ2-2; 9 positions match TRBD2. Germline trimming cut 0 bases from V and 3 bases from J; bases unmatched to any gene: 6. Germline V CDR1 and CDR2: SGDLS, YYNGEE. The CDR3 spans 17 residues. The CDR3 sequence: CASSVVPSGAYTGELFF. The CDR3 DNA follows: TGTGCCAGCAGCGTAGTTCCTAGCGGGGCTTACACCGGGGAGCTGTTTTTT.

CDR3 coding DNA: TGTGCCAGCAGTGAACTGGACAGGGTGCCGCATTTT. Translated, it gives CASSELDRVPHF. This chain links TRBV2 with TRBJ1-5, with 8 bases aligning to TRBD1. CDR3 length: 12 amino acids. Germline CDR1 is SNHLY and CDR2 is FYNNEI. V was pared by 2 bases and J by 15 bases, with 6 bases of the junction left unmatched.

This chain links TRBV19 with TRBJ2-2; D is unclear. The germline V and J ends were trimmed by 5 bases and 2 bases, with 12 bases remaining between them. Germline CDR1 reads LNHDA; CDR2 reads SQIVND (reference sequence). There are 15 residues in the CDR3. CDR3 sequence: CASSLQELNTGELFF. Here the CDR3 DNA reads TGTGCCAGTAGTCTCCAGGAACTTAACACCGGGGAGCTGTTTTTT.

The rearrangement links TRBV27 to TRBJ2-1; D gene uncertain. Trimming took off 4 bases at V and 5 bases at J, with 30 bases between the two ends. Germline loops: CDR1 MNHEY, CDR2 SMNVEV (reference sequence). The CDR3 contains 20 residues. This CDR3 is CASSSILPPAGTTLDNEQFF. The DNA for the CDR3 is TGTGCCAGCAGTTCTATCCTCCCCCCTGCTGGAACGACACTGGACAATGAGCAGTTCTTC.

V and J are TRBV18 and TRBJ1-2; D is possibly TRBD1 (5 bases). This CDR3 region has 14 residues. Trimming stripped 2 bases from V and 8 bases from J, with 15 bases between. CDR1 KGHSH and CDR2 LQKENI come from the germline V gene. This CDR3 is CASSPDREAFGYTF. The CDR3 region has the DNA TGTGCCAGCTCACCAGACAGAGAGGCCTTCGGCTACACCTTC.

V is TRBV27 and J is TRBJ2-1; 7 bases fit TRBD1. The CDR3 sequence is 15 residues long. Per the germline V gene, CDR1 is MNHEY and CDR2 is SMNVEV (reference sequence). The J segment lost 2 bases and the V segment lost 5 bases, leaving 6 bases of the junction unmatched. This CDR3 is CASSPRTGAYNEQFF. CDR3 sequence (DNA): TGTGCCAGCAGTCCCCGAACAGGGGCCTACAATGAGCAGTTCTTC.

The chain links TRBV6-5 to TRBJ1-1; 9 positions agree with TRBD1. This CDR3 is 15 amino acids long. Germline lookup yields CDR1 MNHEY and CDR2 SVGAGI. With 2 bases clipped from V and 4 bases from J, the junction kept 5 bases outside the gene matches. The CDR3 loop reads CASSYGLTGGTEAFF. The CDR3 DNA follows: TGTGCCAGCAGTTACGGGCTGACAGGGGGCACTGAAGCTTTCTTT.

CDR3 amino acids: CASLRDNNSPLHF. The CDR3 region has the DNA TGTGCCAGCTTGCGGGATAATAATTCACCCCTCCACTTT. This chain links TRBV28 with TRBJ1-6; D is ambiguous. The germline V and J ends were trimmed by 8 bases and 5 bases, with 10 bases remaining between them. The germline gives CDR1 MDHEN, CDR2 SYDVKM. This CDR3 has 13 amino acids. Variable domain in full (rest from reference TRBV28 and TRBJ1-6): DVKVTQSSRYLVKRTGEKVFLECVQDMDHENMFWYRQDPGLGLRLIYFSYDVKMKEKGDIPEGYSVSREKKERFSLILESASTNQTSMYLCASLRDNNSPLHFGNGTRLTVT.

The CDR3 region is CASSQATAGNTIYF. The DNA of the CDR3 is TGCGCCAGCAGCCAAGCTACTGCGGGTAACACCATATATTTT. V is TRBV4-3 and J is TRBJ1-3, with no clear D. Germline V gives CDR1 LGHNA, CDR2 YSLEER. The CDR3 extends over 14 amino acids. The V end was cut by 1 base, the J end by 7 bases, with 11 bases between.

The rearrangement joins TRBV5-5 to TRBJ1-2; 12 nucleotides align to TRBD1. The CDR3 totals 15 residues. V lost 4 bases, J lost 7 bases, and 8 bases stayed unmatched. Germline V gene lookup returns CDR1 SGHKS and CDR2 YYEKEE (reference sequence). The CDR3 spells CASSSPGQGAVGYTF. DNA for the CDR3: TGTGCCAGCAGCAGCCCGGGACAGGGGGCGGTTGGCTACACCTTC. Full variable domain (rest looked up from reference TRBV5-5 and TRBJ1-2): DAGVTQSPTHLIKTRGQQVTLRCSPISGHKSVSWYQQVLGQGPQFIFQYYEKEERGRGNFPDRFSARQFPNYSSELNVNALLLGDSALYLCASSSPGQGAVGYTFGSGTRLTVV.

The chain employs TRBV19 and TRBJ1-4; D is possibly TRBD1 (5 bases). V shed 6 bases and J shed 4 bases, with 12 bases lying between them. This CDR3 spans 14 amino acids. The germline V gene encodes CDR1 LNHDA and CDR2 SQIVND (reference sequence). The CDR3 here is CASSFGALNEKLFF. In DNA form, the CDR3 reads TGTGCCAGTAGCTTTGGGGCTCTTAATGAAAAACTGTTTTTT.